The entry below describes one TCR beta chain. The data were taken from a study of T cell responses to AZD1222 COVID-19 vaccine. Some clones are missing from TCRdb's copy, which holds only in-frame ones; the method was immunoSEQ multiplex PCR. The sample consists of 150,000 to 200,000 clones, over 90% of them appearing once. The germline V gene encodes CDR1 SNHLY and CDR2 FYNNEI. There are 14 residues in the CDR3. V shed 6 bases and J shed 4 bases, with 15 bases lying between them. Material: peripheral blood, obtained on day 0 of AZD1222 vaccination. V usage is TRBV2 and J usage is TRBJ1-1; D ambiguous. The origin of this receptor is an adult in good health. The CDR3 coding sequence is TGTGCCAGCAGCCCTTCCCGGGGAGGCACTGAAGCTTTCTTT. Protein sequence: CASSPSRGGTEAFF.